The 32 T cell receptor beta chains below come from one sample, sequenced in a study of T cells in Graves' hyperthyroidism and ophthalmopathy. Amplification yielded TCR beta CDR3 regions, with RNA transcripts as the source. Initially, a first-round RT-PCR of the TCR CDR3 employed the HTBI primer set. TCRdb ran MiXCR on the multiplex PCR reads and lists one entry per CDR3 protein. The data contain fewer than 650,000 distinct CDR3 sequences, about 14% of them singletons. Material: blood. The receptors were gathered from a woman aged 35 to 49 with Graves' ophthalmopathy.

This clonotype showed up many times. J is TRBJ2-7 and V is TRBV2; D is possibly TRBD1 or TRBD2 (5 bases each). The CDR3 loop spans 14 amino acids. CDR1 and CDR2 from the germline V gene are SNHLY and FYNNEI. V gave up 6 bases and J gave up 0 bases, with 12 bases separating them. In DNA, the CDR3 is TGTGCCAGCAGATTGGACACTAGCTCCTACGAGCAGTACTTC. Residues: CASRLDTSSYEQYF.

This clonotype was counted only a few times. This sequence joins TRBV2 and TRBJ2-7; possibly TRBD1 for D (5 bases). From germline, CDR1 is SNHLY and CDR2 FYNNEI. Trimming took 10 bases from V and 3 from J, leaving 13 bases between them. The CDR3 sequence is 12 residues long. CDR3 residues: CATRGADYEQYF. Here the CDR3 DNA reads TGTGCCACCCGTGGGGCGGACTACGAGCAGTACTTC.

This clonotype was observed many times. V and J are TRBV15 and TRBJ2-5; D possibly corresponds to TRBD2 (6 bases). V was cut by 0 bases and J by 4 bases, with 12 bases left in between. The CDR3 has 15 amino acids. Germline V gives CDR1 LNHNV, CDR2 YYDKDF (reference sequence). This CDR3 is CATSRDEAGPETQYF. DNA for the CDR3: TGTGCCACCAGCAGAGATGAAGCGGGCCCAGAGACCCAGTACTTC. The entire variable domain, with the rest obtained from reference TRBV15 and TRBJ2-5, is as follows: DAMVIQNPRYQVTQFGKPVTLSCSQTLNHNVMYWYQQKSSQAPKLLFHYYDKDFNNEADTPDNFQSRRPNTSFCFLDIRSPGLGDTAMYLCATSRDEAGPETQYFGPGTRLLVL.

The V gene is TRBV19, the J gene TRBJ2-2; TRBD2 matches at 7 bases. CDR3 length: 18 residues. Per germline, CDR1 LNHDA and CDR2 SQIVND (reference sequence). The V segment lost 5 bases and the J segment 7 bases; nucleotides outside the gene matches: 19. For the CDR3, the DNA is TGTGCCAGTAGTGGGGTGGGAATGCGGGAGAATGGAATCGGGGAGCTGTTTTTT. This sequence encodes CASSGVGMRENGIGELFF.

This clonotype appeared a few times. The CDR3 region has the DNA TGTGCCAGCAGTTCTCGCCAGCCGCCCTACGAGCAGTACTTC. Its translation: CASSSRQPPYEQYF. The chain couples TRBV27 to TRBJ2-7; D is uncertain. V was clipped by 4 bases and J by 2 bases, with 12 bases between them. The V gene's germline CDR1 is MNHEY and CDR2 SMNVEV (reference sequence). The CDR3 contains 14 residues.

In this sample, this clonotype turned up many times. V and J are TRBV15 and TRBJ2-2; TRBD1 matches 7 bases. V shed 2 bases and J 4 bases; nucleotides not matched to a gene: 10. Germline assignment: CDR1 LNHNV and CDR2 YYDKDF (reference sequence). The CDR3 covers 17 residues. CDR3 sequence: CATSRPAGTVSTGELFF. Here the CDR3 DNA reads TGTGCCACCAGCAGACCAGCCGGGACAGTGAGCACCGGGGAGCTGTTTTTT. Full variable domain (missing parts from reference TRBV15 and TRBJ2-2): DAMVIQNPRYQVTQFGKPVTLSCSQTLNHNVMYWYQQKSSQAPKLLFHYYDKDFNNEADTPDNFQSRRPNTSFCFLDIRSPGLGDTAMYLCATSRPAGTVSTGELFFGEGSRLTVL.

This clonotype was counted many times. This sequence joins TRBV6-5 and TRBJ2-7, with D unresolved. Germline assignment: CDR1 MNHEY and CDR2 SVGAGI. V shed 4 bases and J shed 3 bases, with 10 bases lying between them. The CDR3 length is 13 residues. CDR3 in amino acids: CASSSRALYEQYF. CDR3 sequence (DNA): TGTGCCAGCAGTTCCCGGGCTCTCTACGAGCAGTACTTC.

This clonotype was seen more than once but under ten times. The chain combines TRBV6-1 with TRBJ2-3, with 8 bases identical to TRBD1. Unmatched junction bases numbered 4, after V lost 2 bases and J lost 3 bases. This CDR3 has 15 amino acids. Looked up from germline, CDR1 is MNHNS and CDR2 is SASEGT. The CDR3 DNA sequence: TGTGCCAGCAGTGAATGGGGACAGGATACAGATACGCAGTATTTT. It codes for CASSEWGQDTDTQYF.

This clonotype was seen repeatedly, ten times or more. The gene calls are TRBV28 and TRBJ1-3; D is possibly TRBD1 (5 bases). CDR3 length equals 13 residues. Germline CDR1 and CDR2: MDHEN and SYDVKM. Trimming shortened V by 11 bases and J by 0 bases, and 11 bases separated the two germline ends. DNA for the CDR3: TGTGCCGGGTCTAGGGGCTCTGGAAACACCATATATTTT. Amino acids: CAGSRGSGNTIYF.

The V and J genes are TRBV29-1 and TRBJ2-2; 7 bases fit TRBD1. Germline V gene lookup returns CDR1 SQVTM and CDR2 ANQGSEA. There are 17 residues in the CDR3. Trimming at V came to 7 bases and at J to 2 bases, leaving 16 bases not matched to a gene. CDR3 sequence: CSAQTAKGTANTGELFF. The CDR3 DNA sequence: TGCAGCGCCCAGACTGCCAAAGGGACAGCCAACACCGGGGAGCTGTTTTTT.

This clonotype was counted many times. J is TRBJ2-2 and V is TRBV12-3 or TRBV12-4, with a weak D call TRBD1 (6 bases). V lost 8 bases and J lost 2, with 18 bases in between. CDR3 length: 16 amino acids. As DNA, the CDR3 is TGTGCCAGCGGTCTTTTACATGGGGGCAACACCGGGGAGCTGTTTTTT. Translating it yields CASGLLHGGNTGELFF.

The chain employs TRBV11-2 and TRBJ2-2, with D uncertain. Germline-derived CDR1 and CDR2 are SGHAT and FQNNGV. Trimming shortened V by 4 bases and J by 1 base, and 16 bases separated the two germline ends. This CDR3 has 17 residues. For the CDR3, the DNA is TGTGCCAGCAGCTCCCCCAAGTCTGGCCTGAACACCGGGGAGCTGTTTTTT. This gives the protein CASSSPKSGLNTGELFF.

This clonotype has at least ten counts. The rearrangement uses TRBV15 and TRBJ1-5; D gene uncertain. Germline lookup yields CDR1 LNHNV and CDR2 YYDKDF (reference sequence). Trimming cost V 5 bases and J 3 bases, with 8 bases left between them. The CDR3 spans 13 residues. This CDR3 reads CATSEDFNQPQHF. The CDR3, as DNA: TGTGCCACCAGCGAGGACTTCAATCAGCCCCAGCATTTT.

The chain is built from TRBV7-2 and TRBJ2-7; TRBD2 aligns across 8 bases. The trim removed 8 bases at V and 2 bases at J, leaving 11 bases unmatched. The CDR3 totals 15 residues. Germline values: CDR1 SGHTA, CDR2 FQGNSA. CDR3 protein: CASLYQPSGPYEQYF. The CDR3 nucleotides read TGTGCCAGCCTTTACCAACCTAGCGGGCCCTACGAGCAGTACTTC.

This clonotype appeared many times. The CDR3 DNA is TGTGCCAGCACGGACCCAGACTATAGCAATCAGCCCCAGCATTTT. It yields the protein CASTDPDYSNQPQHF. This chain joins TRBV6-2 or TRBV6-3 and TRBJ1-5; D is ambiguous. V was cut by 7 bases and J by 0 bases, with 13 bases left in between. There are 15 residues in the CDR3. CDR1 and CDR2 (germline): MNHEY, SVGEGT.

The rearrangement joins TRBV11-1 to TRBJ2-3, with unresolved D. V dropped 5 bases and J dropped 0 bases, with 18 bases sitting between them. This CDR3 contains 17 residues. Germline values: CDR1 SGHAT, CDR2 FQDESV (reference sequence). In nucleotides, the CDR3 is TGTGCCAGCAGCAGAGCATGGGGTAGTACTAGCACAGATACGCAGTATTTT. This translates into CASSRAWGSTSTDTQYF.

This clonotype was seen ten or more times. The gene calls are TRBV28 and TRBJ2-7, with D perhaps given as TRBD1 or TRBD2 (5 bases each). Germline V CDR1 and CDR2: MDHEN, SYDVKM. With 6 bases removed from V and 6 bases from J, the gap between germline ends came to 15 bases. CDR3 length: 13 amino acids. The CDR3, as DNA: TGTGCCAGCAGGCCCCCGTTGAGGGGCGAGCAGTACTTC. Translation: CASRPPLRGEQYF.

The chain combines TRBV7-2 with TRBJ2-5; TRBD2 matches 8 bases. The V gene end was trimmed by 1 base and the J gene end by 5 bases; junction bases not matched to a gene: 6. Looked up from germline, CDR1 is SGHTA and CDR2 is FQGNSA. The CDR3 extends over 15 amino acids. The CDR3 coding sequence is TGTGCCAGCAGCTTAGTAGCGGGGAGGTCGGAGACCCAGTACTTC. This codes for CASSLVAGRSETQYF.

The genes are TRBV19 and TRBJ2-7, with D uncertain. CDR1 is LNHDA and CDR2 is SQIVND in the germline V gene (reference sequence). The V end was cut by 9 bases, the J end by 2 bases, with 20 bases between. This CDR3 has 15 amino acids. In nucleotides, the CDR3 is TGTGCCAGCAAACCGGCCGTTGCAGGCACCTACGAGCAGTACTTC. The encoded protein is CASKPAVAGTYEQYF. Full variable domain (rest looked up from reference TRBV19 and TRBJ2-7): DGGITQSPKYLFRKEGQNVTLSCEQNLNHDAMYWYRQDPGQGLRLIYYSQIVNDFQKGDIAEGYSVSREKKESFPLTVTSAQKNPTAFYLCASKPAVAGTYEQYFGPGTRLTVT.

The chain couples TRBV6-2 or TRBV6-3 to TRBJ1-1; no reliable D call. The CDR3 is made up of 14 amino acids. The V end was cut by 8 bases, the J end by 5 bases, with 18 bases between. Germline-derived CDR1 and CDR2 are MNHEY and SVGEGT. The CDR3 coding sequence is TGTGCCAGCCTGAGGGAGAGGGTTGGTACTGAAGCTTTCTTT. Its protein product is CASLRERVGTEAFF.

Many counts were recorded for this clonotype. The chain combines TRBV20-1 with TRBJ2-7, with D tentatively TRBD2 (5 bases). Deletions cut 5 bases from V and 4 bases from J, with 24 bases between. This CDR3 is 16 amino acids long. Looked up from germline, CDR1 is DFQATT and CDR2 is SNEGSKA (reference sequence). CDR3 sequence: CSASSPTFSGVYEQYF. CDR3 DNA sequence: TGCAGTGCTTCATCCCCCACCTTCAGCGGAGTTTACGAGCAGTACTTC.

This clonotype was counted once. Given a much more abundant clone one base away, this may be a read error. The chain carries TRBV28 and TRBJ2-3; 8 bases are shared with TRBD1. CDR1 and CDR2 from the germline V gene are MDHEN and SYDVKM. The CDR3 spans 15 residues. Trimming at V came to 5 bases and at J to 6 bases, leaving 10 bases not matched to a gene. The CDR3 DNA reads as TGTGCCAGCAGTAGACCCGTGACAGGGGTCGATACGCAGTATTTT. It translates to CASSRPVTGVDTQYF.

This clonotype came up a few times. V is TRBV2 and J is TRBJ2-7; TRBD1 might be the D (5 bases). The CDR3 extends over 15 amino acids. Between the trimmed V and J ends, which lost 5 bases and 2 bases, there was a span of 16 bases. Per the germline V gene, CDR1 is SNHLY and CDR2 is FYNNEI. CDR3 region: CASSLSTDSTYEQYF. CDR3 sequence (DNA): TGTGCCAGCAGTTTATCGACCGACAGTACCTACGAGCAGTACTTC.

V and J are TRBV6-5 and TRBJ1-1; no definite D call. The CDR3 sequence is 14 residues long. The V gene's germline CDR1 is MNHEY and CDR2 SVGAGI. Deletions cut 0 bases from V and 6 bases from J, with 11 bases between. The CDR3 region has the DNA TGTGCCAGCAGTTACTCCCAGACGGCCTCTGAAGCTTTCTTT. The encoded protein is CASSYSQTASEAFF.

The table lists this clonotype with many counts. The V call is TRBV6-5, the J call TRBJ2-5; 8 bases map to TRBD1. Per germline, CDR1 MNHEY and CDR2 SVGAGI. V shed 2 bases, J shed 3 bases, and the junction held 2 bases outside the gene matches. This CDR3 region has 14 residues. CDR3 nucleotides: TGTGCCAGCAGTTACGCGACAGGGGAAGAGACCCAGTACTTC. Translation gives CASSYATGEETQYF.

This clonotype was picked up many times. V and J are TRBV19 and TRBJ1-1; 8 nucleotides line up with TRBD1. Trimming removed 6 bases from V and 5 bases from J; junction bases left unmatched: 5. Germline CDR1 is LNHDA and CDR2 is SQIVND (reference sequence). The CDR3 sequence is 13 residues long. The chain's CDR3 is CASRDRDYTEAFF. Here the CDR3 DNA reads TGTGCCAGTAGGGACAGGGATTATACTGAAGCTTTCTTT.

At least ten counts were recorded for this clonotype. The V call is TRBV28, the J call TRBJ1-1; D is unresolved. The ends were cut back, 2 bases at V and 3 bases at J, with 7 bases in the middle. Germline values: CDR1 MDHEN, CDR2 SYDVKM. This CDR3 spans 13 amino acids. CDR3 in amino acids: CASSLSTYTEAFF. The CDR3 nucleotides are TGTGCCAGCAGTTTAAGCACCTACACTGAAGCTTTCTTT.

This clonotype was observed at least ten times. The chain joins TRBV20-1 to TRBJ1-5; no clear D. Trimming stripped 3 bases from V and 3 bases from J, with 15 bases between. The CDR3 loop spans 15 amino acids. Per the germline V gene, CDR1 is DFQATT and CDR2 is SNEGSKA (reference sequence). The CDR3 protein is CSARIGVGNNQPQHF. CDR3 DNA sequence: TGCAGTGCTAGGATCGGGGTGGGGAACAATCAGCCCCAGCATTTT.

The chain carries TRBV12-5 and TRBJ1-2, with D maybe TRBD1 (5 bases). The CDR3 sequence is 15 residues long. Germline CDR1 LGHNT, CDR2 FRNRAP. With 7 bases removed from V and 3 bases from J, the gap between germline ends came to 18 bases. The CDR3 here is CASDLGDGAYYGYTF. The CDR3 bases are TGTGCTAGTGATTTAGGGGACGGCGCTTACTATGGCTACACCTTC. Full variable domain (missing parts from reference TRBV12-5 and TRBJ1-2): DARVTQTPRHKVTEMGQEVTMRCQPILGHNTVFWYRQTMMQGLELLAYFRNRAPLDDSGMPKDRFSAEMPDATLATLKIQPSEPRDSAVYFCASDLGDGAYYGYTFGSGTRLTVV.

This clonotype came up many times. The chain has TRBV20-1 and TRBJ2-5; D call uncertain. CDR3 length: 14 residues. V dropped 3 bases and J dropped 5 bases, with 16 bases sitting between them. Germline lookup yields CDR1 DFQATT and CDR2 SNEGSKA (reference sequence). The CDR3 here is CSARGNKGGETQYF. The CDR3 DNA reads as TGCAGTGCTAGGGGAAACAAGGGTGGCGAGACCCAGTACTTC.

This clonotype was seen at least ten times. The chain links TRBV6-1 to TRBJ2-7, with 10 bases aligning to TRBD2. The J segment lost 7 bases and the V segment lost 6 bases, leaving 21 bases of the junction unmatched. This CDR3 spans 18 amino acids. Germline loops: CDR1 MNHNS, CDR2 SASEGT. CDR3 protein: CASRKFLSLAGVLGEQYF. The CDR3, as DNA: TGTGCCAGCAGGAAATTCCTAAGTCTAGCGGGAGTATTGGGGGAGCAGTACTTC.

Ten or more counts support this clonotype. The chain carries TRBV6-5 and TRBJ2-5; 13 bases line up with TRBD2. Trimming cost V 7 bases and J 5 bases; bases outside gene matches: 7. Per the germline V gene, CDR1 is MNHEY and CDR2 is SVGAGI. This CDR3 contains 15 residues. The CDR3 protein is CASKRTSGSQETQYF. In nucleotides, the CDR3 is TGTGCCAGCAAGAGGACTAGCGGGAGTCAGGAGACCCAGTACTTC.